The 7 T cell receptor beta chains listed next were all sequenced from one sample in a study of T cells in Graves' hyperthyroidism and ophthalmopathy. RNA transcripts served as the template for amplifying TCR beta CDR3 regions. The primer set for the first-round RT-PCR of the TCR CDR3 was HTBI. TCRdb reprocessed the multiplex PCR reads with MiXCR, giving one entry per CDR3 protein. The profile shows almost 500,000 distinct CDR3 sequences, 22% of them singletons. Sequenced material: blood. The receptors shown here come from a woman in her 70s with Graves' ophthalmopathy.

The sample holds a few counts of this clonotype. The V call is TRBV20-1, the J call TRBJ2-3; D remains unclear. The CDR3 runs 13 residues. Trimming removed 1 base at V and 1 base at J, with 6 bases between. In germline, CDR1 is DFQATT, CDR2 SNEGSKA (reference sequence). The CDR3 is CSARAPRTDTQYF. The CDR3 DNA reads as TGCAGTGCTAGAGCCCCACGCACAGATACGCAGTATTTT.

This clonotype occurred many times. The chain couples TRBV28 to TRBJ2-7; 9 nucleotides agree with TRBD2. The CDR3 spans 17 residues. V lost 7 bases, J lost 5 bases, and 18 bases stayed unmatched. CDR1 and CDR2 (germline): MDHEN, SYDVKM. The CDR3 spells CASTPLGGGRARDEQYF. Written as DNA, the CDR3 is TGTGCCAGCACTCCCCTCGGCGGCGGGAGGGCCCGAGACGAGCAGTACTTC.

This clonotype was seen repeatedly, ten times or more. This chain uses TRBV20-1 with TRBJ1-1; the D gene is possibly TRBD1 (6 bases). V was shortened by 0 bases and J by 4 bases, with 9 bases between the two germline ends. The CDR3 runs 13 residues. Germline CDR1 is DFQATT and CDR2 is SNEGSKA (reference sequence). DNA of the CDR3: TGCAGTGCTAGAGACAGGGGAATCACTGAAGCTTTCTTT. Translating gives CSARDRGITEAFF.

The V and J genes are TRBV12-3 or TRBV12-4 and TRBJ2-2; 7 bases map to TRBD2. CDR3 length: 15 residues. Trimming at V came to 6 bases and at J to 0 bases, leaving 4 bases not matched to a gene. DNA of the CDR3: TGTGCCAGCAGAAAAAGCGGGACGAACACCGGGGAGCTGTTTTTT. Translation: CASRKSGTNTGELFF.

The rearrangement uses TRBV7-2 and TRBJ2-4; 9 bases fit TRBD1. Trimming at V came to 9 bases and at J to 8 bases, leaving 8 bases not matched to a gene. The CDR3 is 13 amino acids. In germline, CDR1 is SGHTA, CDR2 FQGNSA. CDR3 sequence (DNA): TGTGCCAGTGGGACAGGGACCCACTACATTCAGTACTTC. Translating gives CASGTGTHYIQYF.

The CDR3 reads CASSSPLDRGSRTSGGFSTDTQYF. CDR3 coding DNA: TGTGCCAGTAGCAGTCCCCTGGACAGGGGCTCTAGGACTAGCGGGGGATTTAGCACAGATACGCAGTATTTT. This chain links TRBV19 with TRBJ2-3, with TRBD2 matching 13 bases. V lost 6 bases and J lost 0; bases outside the gene matches: 27. This CDR3 comprises 24 residues. Germline CDR1 reads LNHDA; CDR2 reads SQIVND (reference sequence).

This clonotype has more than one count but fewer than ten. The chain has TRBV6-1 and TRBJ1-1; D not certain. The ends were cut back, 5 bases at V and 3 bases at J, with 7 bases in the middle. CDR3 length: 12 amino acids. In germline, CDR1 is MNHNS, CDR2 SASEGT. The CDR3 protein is CASSILDTEAFF. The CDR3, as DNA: TGTGCCAGCAGTATTTTAGACACTGAAGCTTTCTTT.